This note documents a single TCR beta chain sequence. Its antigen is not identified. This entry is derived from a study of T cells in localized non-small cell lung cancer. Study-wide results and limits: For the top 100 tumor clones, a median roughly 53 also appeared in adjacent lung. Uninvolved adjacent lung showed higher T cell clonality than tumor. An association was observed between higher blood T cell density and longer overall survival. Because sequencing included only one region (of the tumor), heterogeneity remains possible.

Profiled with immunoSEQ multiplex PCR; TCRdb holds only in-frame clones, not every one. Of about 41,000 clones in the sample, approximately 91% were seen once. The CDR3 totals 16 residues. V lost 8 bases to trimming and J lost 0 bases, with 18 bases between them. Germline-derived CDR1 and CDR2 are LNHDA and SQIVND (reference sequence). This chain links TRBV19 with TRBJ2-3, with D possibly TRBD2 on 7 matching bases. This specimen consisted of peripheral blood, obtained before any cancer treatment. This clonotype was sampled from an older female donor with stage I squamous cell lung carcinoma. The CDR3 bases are TGTGCCAGTTCCAAAGGGGGGGGACGGAGCACAGATACGCAGTATTTT. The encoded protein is CASSKGGGRSTDTQYF.